This TCR beta chain was sequenced in a study of blood T cell repertoires in COVID-19 (dated by TCRdb to 2018 to 2020). Some background on the complete study: Collaborator samples came from the United States, Italy and Spain and covered acute and convalescent phases of COVID-19. Nearly every sample came with metadata listing a de-identified subject ID, COVID-19 status, age in years and sex. The dataset comprised deeply sampled blood TCRbeta repertoires from subjects exposed to, actively infected with, or recovered from COVID-19. The prospective study material was composed of cDNA or gDNA derived from T cells, B-cell-depleted T cells, or PBMCs. A freely available public database, intended as a resource for researchers studying the immune response to SARS-CoV-2, is where the repertoires were released. The samples were drawn from the first 160 participants of the ongoing ImmuneRACE study and from 1,254 subjects provided by 6 global collaborators. Where available, HLA class I and class II types were obtained from metadata supplied by the sample provider rather than from assay-based typing. General study outcomes and caveats: Clinical and demographic metadata were provided uncurated, with the amount varying by source and participant.

Enrolling through a virtual design, the prospective study's participants ranged in age from roughly 18 to 95 years and lived across some 23 United States geographic areas. Cohort assignment in the prospective study relied on participant-reported clinical history from a screening survey and a study questionnaire. ImmuneRACE Cohort 3 recovered participants were defined by two consecutive negative NP/OP PCR tests, healthcare professional clearance, or symptom resolution. Mobile phlebotomists in the prospective study collected whole blood, serum and a nasopharyngeal or oropharyngeal swab from every participant. Prospective study participants could optionally give additional blood draws and questionnaires over an approximately 2-month period. Before DNA extraction, prospective study blood samples were shipped either frozen or at room temperature. TCRbeta CDR3 regions were amplified from genomic DNA by means of the immunoSEQ Assay, a bias-controlled multiplex PCR. Concerning the study's data processing: Nucleated cell counts per sample were estimated from amplification of reference gene primers within the assay. Sequence reads were collapsed and filtered to measure the absolute abundance of every unique TCRbeta CDR3 rearrangement. For each sample, productive Simpson clonality was calculated as the square root of Simpson's diversity index over productive rearrangements. The table was pulled from immuneACCESS by TCRdb, which kept in-frame rearrangements only. Such tables lose some clones; where checked, under half of the loss comes from unresolved V genes, and the rest has no known cause. From that table come the V and J calls and clone size; the DNA was used to work out D and trimming. The sample yields approximately 500,000 clones; approximately 88% were counted once. The ten top clones hold less than 2% of the sample.

On this clone: Its antigen remains undetermined. The input lacks base qualities; no much larger clone sits a single base away.

CDR1 SGHNT and CDR2 YENEEA were looked up in the germline V gene. The germline V end is reduced by 5 bases and the J end by 4 bases; junction bases left unmatched: 12. Spanning cysteine to phenylalanine, the CDR3 consists of 19 amino acids. The only DNA kept is the CDR3, 57 bases in frame from the first base. This sequence uses TRBV11-3 and TRBJ2-2; TRBD2 aligns with 14 central bases. Sequencing input: PBMCs or T cells enriched from blood (not recorded which). The source is a middle-aged woman who had recovered from COVID-19. CDR3 protein: CASSLRPGLAGASTGELFF. The DNA sequence is as follows: TGTGCCAGCAGCCTGAGACCGGGACTAGCGGGAGCGTCCACCGGGGAGCTGTTTTTT.